Each of the 20 T cell receptor beta chains below was sequenced from the same sample in a study of identical twins. From the 5' RACE reads, TCRdb called clonotypes with MiXCR, one entry per CDR3 protein. The table records around 480,000 distinct CDR3 sequences, 13% to 15% of them present only once. A further study also used this sample, focusing on yellow fever vaccine responses in identical twins.

The sample comprised CD4+ T cells sorted from blood. The source of these receptors is a woman in her late teens or twenties in good health.

The chain combines TRBV18 with TRBJ2-5; D remains ambiguous. Germline V CDR1 and CDR2: KGHSH, LQKENI. The CDR3 sequence is 13 residues long. The V gene lost 5 bases and the J gene lost 2 bases, with 9 bases spanning the gap. This CDR3 is CASSRVRQETQYF. Written as DNA, the CDR3 is TGTGCCAGCTCAAGGGTTCGGCAAGAGACCCAGTACTTC.

This clonotype was found a few times. J is TRBJ2-2 and V is TRBV15; D is uncertain. Trimming removed 0 bases at V and 5 bases at J, with 4 bases between. CDR3 length equals 13 residues. Germline loops: CDR1 LNHNV, CDR2 YYDKDF (reference sequence). This CDR3 reads CATSRDRTGELFF. The DNA for the CDR3 is TGTGCCACCAGCAGAGATCGAACCGGGGAGCTGTTTTTT.

The chain has TRBV6-5 and TRBJ2-7; 8 bases fit TRBD2. Germline V gene sequence: CDR1 MNHEY, CDR2 SVGAGI. V trimming: 5 bases; J trimming: 5 bases; junction bases outside the gene matches: 11. The CDR3 runs to 15 residues. CDR3 DNA sequence: TGTGCCAGCAGTACCGAAAGCGGGAGTCTAAACGAGCAGTACTTC. It yields the protein CASSTESGSLNEQYF.

As for this clonotype: One end of the junction does not line up with germline, which may come from a read error. V is TRBV7-3 and J is TRBJ2-7, with 9 bases identical to TRBD2. The CDR3 spans 15 residues. Germline values: CDR1 SGHTA, CDR2 FQGTGA. CDR3 protein: CASSLLAGVSHEQYF. Here the CDR3 DNA reads TGTGCCAGCAGCTTATTAGCGGGGGTCTCCCACGAGCAGTACTTC.

The gene calls are TRBV20-1 and TRBJ1-6; D gene uncertain. Deletions cut 6 bases from V and 7 bases from J, with 13 bases between. The CDR3 sequence is 13 residues long. Germline CDR1 DFQATT, CDR2 SNEGSKA (reference sequence). The CDR3 loop reads CSAVGDPNSPLHF. For the CDR3, the DNA is TGCAGTGCGGTTGGGGATCCGAATTCACCCCTCCACTTT.

This clonotype came up a few times. This sequence joins TRBV11-2 and TRBJ2-1; weak D call: TRBD2 (6 bases). Germline V gene data show CDR1 as SGHAT and CDR2 as FQNNGV. CDR3 size: 15 residues. V lost 7 bases to trimming and J lost 0 bases, with 13 bases between them. CDR3 loop: CASIGGKSSYNEQFF. CDR3 coding DNA: TGTGCCAGCATCGGCGGGAAGAGCTCCTACAATGAGCAGTTCTTC.

This clonotype was recorded many times. The chain combines TRBV3-1 with TRBJ2-1; D call uncertain. Germline CDR1 and CDR2: LGHDT and YNNKEL (reference sequence). Trimming removed 6 bases from V and 8 bases from J, with 11 bases in between. There are 12 residues in the CDR3. The CDR3 sequence: CASSFLSDEQFF. CDR3 DNA sequence: TGTGCCAGCAGTTTTCTTTCTGATGAGCAGTTCTTC.

DNA of the CDR3: TGTGCCAGCAGTGAAGCGCTTGGCAGGGGAGGAGAGACCCAGTACTTC. It codes for CASSEALGRGGETQYF. The rearrangement uses TRBV2 and TRBJ2-5; either TRBD1 or TRBD2 may fit D (6 bases each). The V end lost 0 bases, the J end lost 4 bases, and 15 bases lay between the germline ends. The CDR3 totals 16 residues. Germline V CDR1 and CDR2: SNHLY, FYNNEI.

This sequence joins TRBV30 and TRBJ2-1; 7 bases align to TRBD1. Per germline, CDR1 GTSNPN and CDR2 SVGIG (reference sequence). The junction had 8 bases not matched to a gene; V was cut back by 2 bases and J by 4 bases. The CDR3 spans 15 residues. CDR3 protein: CAWSISGTAYNEQFF. Here the CDR3 DNA reads TGTGCCTGGAGTATTTCCGGGACAGCGTACAATGAGCAGTTCTTC.

The chain joins TRBV2 to TRBJ2-5; TRBD1 is a possible D gene (6 bases). Trimming removed 8 bases from V and 5 bases from J, with 12 bases in between. The V gene's germline CDR1 is SNHLY and CDR2 FYNNEI. CDR3 length equals 12 residues. The CDR3 sequence: CASHRAGETQYF. In DNA, the CDR3 is TGTGCCAGCCACAGGGCAGGGGAGACCCAGTACTTC.

The CDR3 nucleotides are TGTGCCAGCAGCTTAGAGTATGGGGAACTGGACGAGCAGTACTTC. Translation: CASSLEYGELDEQYF. The chain couples TRBV7-2 to TRBJ2-7; D is undetermined. Germline lookup yields CDR1 SGHTA and CDR2 FQGNSA. Deletions cut 1 base from V and 5 bases from J, with 15 bases between. The CDR3 consists of 15 residues.

This clonotype has more than one count but fewer than ten. V and J are TRBV5-1 and TRBJ2-1; 9 bases agree with TRBD2. Germline V gene lookup returns CDR1 SGHRS and CDR2 YFSETQ. The CDR3 runs to 17 residues. J lost 0 bases, V lost 0 bases, and 4 bases had no gene match. The chain's CDR3 is CASSLVAAGGSYNEQFF. As DNA, the CDR3 is TGCGCCAGCAGCTTGGTAGCAGCGGGAGGCTCCTACAATGAGCAGTTCTTC.

V is TRBV11-2 and J is TRBJ2-1; D gene uncertain. CDR1 and CDR2 from the germline V gene are SGHAT and FQNNGV. With 1 base removed from V and 0 bases from J, the gap between germline ends came to 7 bases. The length of the CDR3 is 15 residues. CDR3 residues: CASSLVSNSYNEQFF. CDR3 sequence (DNA): TGTGCCAGCAGCTTAGTCTCCAACTCCTACAATGAGCAGTTCTTC.

The V call is TRBV27, the J call TRBJ1-4; D not resolved. V lost 7 bases, J lost 0 bases, and 12 bases lay in between. Germline lookup yields CDR1 MNHEY and CDR2 SMNVEV (reference sequence). This CDR3 region has 15 residues. CDR3 bases: TGTGCCAGCATGGGCAGGTTGGCAACTAATGAAAAACTGTTTTTT. Translating gives CASMGRLATNEKLFF. Drawing the rest from reference TRBV27 and TRBJ1-4, the complete variable domain is EAQVTQNPRYLITVTGKKLTVTCSQNMNHEYMSWYRQDPGLGLRQIYYSMNVEVTDKGDVPEGYKVSRKEKRNFPLILESPSPNQTSLYFCASMGRLATNEKLFFGSGTQLSVL.

This clonotype was seen more than once but under ten times. The CDR3 loop is CASSPHIMGHEIKLFF. Here the CDR3 DNA reads TGTGCCAGCAGTCCCCACATAATGGGACATGAAATAAAACTGTTTTTT. The chain combines TRBV12-3 or TRBV12-4 with TRBJ1-4; a weak D match, TRBD1 (6 bases). The CDR3 covers 16 residues. V lost 5 bases, J lost 10 bases, and 23 bases lay in between.

The chain links TRBV12-3 or TRBV12-4 to TRBJ2-1; 9 bases map to TRBD2. The CDR3 extends over 15 amino acids. With V trimmed by 7 bases and J by 9 bases, 13 bases remained unmatched. As DNA, the CDR3 is TGTGCCAGCACCTCACTAGCGGGCAAAGGGGGTGAGCAGTTCTTC. It is translated as CASTSLAGKGGEQFF.

This clonotype was observed a handful of times. This chain connects TRBV4-2 to TRBJ1-2; D is undetermined. Germline V CDR1 and CDR2: LGHNA, YNFKEQ. The ends were cut back, 1 base at V and 6 bases at J, with 15 bases in the middle. This CDR3 is built from 15 residues. CDR3 nucleotide sequence: TGTGCCAGCAGCCAAGCCACAGATTGGTCCAATGGCTACACCTTC. Translation: CASSQATDWSNGYTF.

The J gene is TRBJ2-1, the V gene TRBV24-1; D gene ambiguous. The CDR3 runs to 16 residues. Trimming pared 2 bases from V and 0 bases from J, leaving 10 bases between. Per the germline V gene, CDR1 is KGHDR and CDR2 is SFDVKD. The CDR3 loop reads CATSDSPRSSYNEQFF. The CDR3 DNA is TGTGCCACCAGTGATTCCCCCAGAAGCTCCTACAATGAGCAGTTCTTC.

This clonotype was seen a few times. V gene TRBV12-3 or TRBV12-4 combines with J gene TRBJ1-6; a possible D gene is TRBD1 (6 bases). The CDR3 runs 15 residues. Trimming removed 7 bases from V and 9 bases from J, with 19 bases in between. CDR3 bases: TGTGCCAGCACCCTCTTATTAGACAGGTTTTCACCCCTCCACTTT. It yields the protein CASTLLLDRFSPLHF.

The chain has TRBV15 and TRBJ2-1; weak D call: TRBD2 (6 bases). The CDR3 is 14 amino acids. In germline, CDR1 is LNHNV, CDR2 YYDKDF (reference sequence). V lost 0 bases and J lost 5, with 8 bases in between. Here the CDR3 reads CATSRDGGNNEQFF. As DNA, the CDR3 is TGTGCCACCAGCAGAGATGGGGGGAACAATGAGCAGTTCTTC.